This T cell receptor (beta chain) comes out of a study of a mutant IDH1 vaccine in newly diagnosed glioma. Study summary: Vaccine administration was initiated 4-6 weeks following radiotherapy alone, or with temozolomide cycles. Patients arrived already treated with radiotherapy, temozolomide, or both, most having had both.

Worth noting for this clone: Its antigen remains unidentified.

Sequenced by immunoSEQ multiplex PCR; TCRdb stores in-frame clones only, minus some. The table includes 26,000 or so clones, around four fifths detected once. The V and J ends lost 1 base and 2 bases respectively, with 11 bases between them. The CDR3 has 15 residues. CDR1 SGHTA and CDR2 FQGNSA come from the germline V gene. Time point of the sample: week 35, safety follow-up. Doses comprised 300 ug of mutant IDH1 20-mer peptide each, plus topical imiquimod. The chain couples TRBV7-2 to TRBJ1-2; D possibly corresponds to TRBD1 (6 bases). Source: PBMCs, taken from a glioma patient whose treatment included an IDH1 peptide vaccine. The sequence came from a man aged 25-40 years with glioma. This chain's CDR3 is CASSLDPGANYGYTF. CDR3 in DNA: TGTGCCAGCAGCTTAGATCCAGGGGCGAACTATGGCTACACCTTC.